The following is a T cell receptor (beta chain) sequence with its context. Its antigen is still unknown. V lost 0 bases to trimming and J lost 6 bases; unmatched junction nucleotides: 8. The length of the CDR3 is 17 residues. The germline V gene has CDR1 SGHAT and CDR2 FQNNGV. This entry comes from a study of cytomegalovirus exposure and HLA in healthy donors. Data came from immunoSEQ multiplex PCR; TCRdb stores just in-frame clones and leaves some out. The sample shows 130,000 to 150,000 clones, 85% to 90% of them seen only once. Regarding the study as a whole: The majority of TCR sequences were rare, yet some public TCRs appeared in many donors. Among the CMV-associated chains, a few were confirmed in vitro as specific for CMV antigens. According to a later analysis, TCR clusters from the first cohort tended to co-occur in the 90 to 150 validation repertoires.

The rearrangement uses TRBV11-2 and TRBJ2-2; 9 nucleotides align to TRBD2. This sequence was found in a woman younger than 30 in good health and CMV-seropositive. Material: PBMCs. For the CDR3, the DNA is TGTGCCAGCAGCTTAGACCAACTAGCGGGTTACCCCGGGGAGCTGTTTTTT. Translating gives CASSLDQLAGYPGELFF.